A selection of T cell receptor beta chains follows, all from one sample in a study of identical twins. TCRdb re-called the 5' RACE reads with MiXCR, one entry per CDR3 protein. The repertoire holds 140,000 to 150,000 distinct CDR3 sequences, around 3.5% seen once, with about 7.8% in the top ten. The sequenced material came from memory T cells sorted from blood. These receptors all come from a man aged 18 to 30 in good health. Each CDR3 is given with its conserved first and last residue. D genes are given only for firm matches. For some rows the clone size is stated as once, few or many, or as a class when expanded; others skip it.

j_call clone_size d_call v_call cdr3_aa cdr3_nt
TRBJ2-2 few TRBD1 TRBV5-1 CASSPILQGANTGELFF TGCGCCAGCAGCCCAATCCTACAGGGGGCTAACACCGGGGAGCTGTTTTTT
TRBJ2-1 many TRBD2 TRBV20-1 CSASRATSGRGNEQFF TGCAGTGCTAGCAGGGCGACTAGCGGGAGGGGTAATGAGCAGTTCTTC
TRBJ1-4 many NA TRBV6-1 CASTRVIANEKLFF TGTGCCAGCACCCGAGTTATCGCTAATGAAAAACTGTTTTTT
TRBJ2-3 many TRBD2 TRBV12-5 CASGSGTSGSGDTQYF TGTGCTAGTGGTTCGGGGACTAGCGGGAGTGGAGATACGCAGTATTTT
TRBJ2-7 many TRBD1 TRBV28 CASSLTSGQVLYEQYF TGTGCCAGCAGCCTAACCTCGGGACAGGTGCTCTACGAGCAGTACTTC
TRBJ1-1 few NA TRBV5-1 CASSPRVRTEAFF TGCGCCAGCAGCCCCCGGGTCCGCACTGAAGCTTTCTTT
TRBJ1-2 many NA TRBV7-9 CASRSLSGQPTGYTF TGTGCCAGCAGGTCCCTCTCAGGCCAACCTACGGGCTACACCTTC
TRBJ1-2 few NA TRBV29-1 CSVEGSGYGYTF TGCAGCGTTGAGGGGAGCGGCTATGGCTACACCTTC
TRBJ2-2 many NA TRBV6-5 CASSTAGELFF TGTGCCAGCAGTACTGCAGGGGAGCTGTTTTTT
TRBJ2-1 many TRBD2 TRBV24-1 CATSDGGLAGPYNEQFF TGTGCCACCAGTGATGGCGGACTAGCGGGACCCTACAATGAGCAGTTCTTC
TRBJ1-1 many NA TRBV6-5 CASSYGQLSGDTEAFF TGTGCCAGCAGTTACGGACAGCTCTCGGGTGATACTGAAGCTTTCTTT
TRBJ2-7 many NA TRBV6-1 CASRIDPGGGEQYF TGTGCCAGCAGAATAGACCCAGGGGGGGGGGAGCAGTACTTC
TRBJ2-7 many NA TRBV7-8 CASSRGRFTYEQYF TGTGCCAGCAGCAGAGGCCGATTTACCTACGAGCAGTACTTC
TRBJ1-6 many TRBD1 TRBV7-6 CASSLEVGQGNSPLHF TGTGCCAGCAGCTTAGAAGTGGGACAGGGAAACTCACCCCTCCACTTT
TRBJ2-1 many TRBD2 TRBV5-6 CASSVGLAGDNEQFF TGTGCCAGCAGCGTCGGACTAGCGGGAGACAATGAGCAGTTCTTC
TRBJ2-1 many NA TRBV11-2 CASSLKTTSRGINNEQFF TGTGCCAGCAGCTTGAAAACGACTAGCAGGGGGATAAACAATGAGCAGTTCTTC
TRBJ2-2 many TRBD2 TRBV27 CASSFTSATGELFF TGTGCCAGCAGTTTTACTAGCGCCACCGGGGAGCTGTTTTTT
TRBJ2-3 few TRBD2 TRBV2 CASSGGDRVGDTQYF TGTGCCAGCAGCGGGGGGGACCGAGTAGGAGATACGCAGTATTTT
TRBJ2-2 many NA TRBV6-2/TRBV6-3 CASRGGELFF TGTGCCAGCAGAGGCGGGGAGCTGTTTTTT
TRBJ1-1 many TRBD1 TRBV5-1 CASSLEGTGGEAFF TGCGCCAGCAGCTTGGAAGGGACAGGGGGCGAAGCTTTCTTT
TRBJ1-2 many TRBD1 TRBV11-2 CASSPIVRRGRRYGYTF TGTGCCAGCAGCCCTATTGTCCGCAGGGGGCGTCGATATGGCTACACCTTC
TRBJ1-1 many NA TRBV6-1 CASIFALTGNTEAFF TGTGCCAGCATCTTCGCTTTAACTGGGAACACTGAAGCTTTCTTT
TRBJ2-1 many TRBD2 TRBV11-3 CASSSFSSSGDHNEQFF TGTGCCAGCAGCTCCTTTTCCTCAAGCGGGGACCACAATGAGCAGTTCTTC
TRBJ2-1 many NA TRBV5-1 CASSLLVVNEQFF TGCGCCAGCAGCCTTCTCGTTGTCAATGAGCAGTTCTTC
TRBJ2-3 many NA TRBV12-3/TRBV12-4 CASSSSLWASDTQYF TGTGCCAGCAGTTCTAGTTTATGGGCCTCAGATACGCAGTATTTT
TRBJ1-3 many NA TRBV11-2 CASSWRTGLGNTIYF TGTGCCAGCAGCTGGCGCACAGGATTAGGAAACACCATATATTTT
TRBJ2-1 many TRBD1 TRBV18 CASLRGTGITYNEQFF TGTGCCAGCTTACGGGGGACAGGGATTACGTACAATGAGCAGTTCTTC
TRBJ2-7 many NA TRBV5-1 CATSTGQGYEQYF TGCGCCACTTCGACCGGCCAGGGCTACGAGCAGTACTTC
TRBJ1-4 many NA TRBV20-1 CSARDGGAQREKLFF TGCAGTGCTAGAGATGGCGGGGCGCAAAGGGAAAAACTGTTTTTT
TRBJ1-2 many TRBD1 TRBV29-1 CSVDRANYGYTF TGCAGCGTGGACAGGGCCAACTATGGCTACACCTTC
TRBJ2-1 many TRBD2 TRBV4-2 CASSQETSVNEQFF TGTGCCAGCAGCCAAGAAACTAGCGTCAATGAGCAGTTCTTC
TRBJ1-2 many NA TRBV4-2 CASSLEWEGNYGYTF TGTGCCAGCAGCCTAGAATGGGAGGGTAACTATGGCTACACCTTC
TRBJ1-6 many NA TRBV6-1 CASSTGLTNSPLHF TGTGCCAGCAGTACGGGACTTACTAATTCACCCCTCCACTTT
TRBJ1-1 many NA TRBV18 CASSPQFMGKNTEAFF TGTGCCAGCTCACCTCAGTTTATGGGGAAGAACACTGAAGCTTTCTTT
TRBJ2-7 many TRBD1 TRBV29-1 CSVDSQGSYEQYF TGCAGCGTTGACTCACAGGGGAGCTACGAGCAGTACTTC
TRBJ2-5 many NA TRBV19 CASSIVNRASETQYF TGTGCCAGTAGTATAGTTAACAGGGCATCAGAGACCCAGTACTTC
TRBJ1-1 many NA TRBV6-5 CASSYPTGTTAFF TGTGCCAGCAGTTACCCCACCGGGACAACCGCTTTCTTT
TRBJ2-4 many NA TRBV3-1 CASSQGLGKNIQYF TGTGCCAGCAGCCAAGGACTGGGAAAAAACATTCAGTACTTC
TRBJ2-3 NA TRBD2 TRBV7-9 CASSLGGLAGATDTQYF TGTGCCAGCAGCTTAGGCGGACTAGCGGGGGCCACAGATACGCAGTATTTT
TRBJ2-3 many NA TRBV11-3 CASSARDTQYF TGTGCCAGCAGCGCCAGAGATACGCAGTATTTT
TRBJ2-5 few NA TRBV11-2 CASSLQLGGFVETQYF TGTGCCAGCAGCCTACAATTAGGGGGTTTTGTGGAGACCCAGTACTTC
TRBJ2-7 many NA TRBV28 CASSFDLWRDEQYF TGTGCCAGCAGTTTTGATCTCTGGAGGGACGAGCAGTACTTC
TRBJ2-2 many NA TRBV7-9 CATTPGGRGNTGELFF TGTGCCACCACCCCGGGGGGCAGGGGCAACACCGGGGAGCTGTTTTTT
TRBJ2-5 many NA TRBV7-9 CASSSWTVPETQYF TGTGCCAGCAGCTCCTGGACAGTTCCGGAGACCCAGTACTTC
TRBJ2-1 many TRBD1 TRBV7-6 CASSSPAGTGELFF TGTGCCAGCAGCTCTCCCGCCGGGACAGGGGAACTGTTCTTC